These 28 T cell receptor beta chains share one sample of origin, sequenced in a study of early T cells in non-severe SARS-CoV-2 infection (dated by TCRdb to about 2021). Receptor amplification or capture employed 5' RACE. Sequencing instrument: NextSeq 500. The public reads were quality trimmed at Q25 with fastp and then assembled into clones with MiXCR by TCRdb, keeping productive beta chains. Entries that share a CDR3 protein sequence are merged under the most common genes and DNA. The sample table records around 35,000 distinct CDR3 sequences; around 5.8% of these occur just once. The ten largest make up approximately 5% of the sample. The specimen was whole blood. The receptors derive from an adult who was a healthcare worker with PCR-confirmed SARS-CoV-2 infection or an uninfected control (not recorded which).

This clonotype is medium-sized within its sample. The chain recombines TRBV20-1 with TRBJ2-7; 11 bases match TRBD2. This CDR3 is 14 amino acids long. Germline CDR1 reads DFQATT; CDR2 reads SNEGSKA (reference sequence). V lost 3 bases, J lost 3 bases, and 4 bases stayed unmatched. DNA of the CDR3: TGCAGTGCTAGGACTAGCGGGGCACACTACGAGCAGTACTTC. Translating it yields CSARTSGAHYEQYF.

The sample holds many counts of this clonotype. The J gene is TRBJ2-7, the V gene TRBV11-2; 8 positions agree with TRBD2. Germline CDR1 is SGHAT and CDR2 is FQNNGV. With 1 base clipped from V and 6 bases from J, the junction kept 5 bases outside the gene matches. The CDR3 runs 14 residues. The CDR3 spells CASSLGPLAVEQYV. The CDR3 DNA follows: TGTGCCAGCAGCTTAGGACCACTAGCGGTCGAGCAGTACGTC.

This clonotype was counted many times. The genes are TRBV3-1 and TRBJ2-1; maybe TRBD1 (5 bases). Per the germline V gene, CDR1 is LGHDT and CDR2 is YNNKEL (reference sequence). The V and J ends lost 4 bases and 0 bases respectively, with 19 bases between them. There are 18 residues in the CDR3. CDR3 protein: CASSLSFRGTSSYNEQFF. CDR3 nucleotide sequence: TGTGCCAGCAGCCTCTCCTTTAGGGGAACCAGCTCCTACAATGAGCAGTTCTTC.

This clonotype has more than one count but fewer than ten. This chain connects TRBV7-8 to TRBJ1-5, with TRBD1 as a possible D gene (5 bases). Trimming stripped 5 bases from V and 7 bases from J, with 15 bases between. From germline, CDR1 is SGHVS and CDR2 FQNEAQ. This CDR3 contains 14 residues. The CDR3 spells CASSVGHPRQPQHF. In DNA, the CDR3 is TGTGCCAGCAGCGTAGGACACCCGAGGCAGCCCCAGCATTTT.

This clonotype is medium-sized. The genes are TRBV11-2 and TRBJ2-2; 12 bases are shared with TRBD2. V was clipped by 4 bases and J by 6 bases; unmatched bases: 6. Germline values: CDR1 SGHAT, CDR2 FQNNGV. The CDR3 length is 16 residues. Written as DNA, the CDR3 is TGTGCCAGCAGCTCCCCTAGCGGGAGGGCCCCCGGGGAGCTGTTTTTT. It translates to CASSSPSGRAPGELFF.

The table lists this clonotype with many counts. The chain joins TRBV27 to TRBJ1-5; possible D gene TRBD1, 5 bases. The CDR3 covers 13 residues. In germline, CDR1 is MNHEY, CDR2 SMNVEV (reference sequence). Deletions cut 9 bases from V and 5 bases from J, with 14 bases between. The CDR3 bases are TGTGCCAGTGCCGGGACCACGTATCAGCCCCAGCATTTT. Translated, it gives CASAGTTYQPQHF.

This clonotype was seen a handful of times. CDR3 in amino acids: CASSVEGGSYGYTF. The CDR3 bases are TGTGCCAGCAGCGTAGAAGGAGGGTCTTATGGCTACACCTTC. The chain is built from TRBV9 and TRBJ1-2; D is undetermined. The CDR3 extends over 14 amino acids. V dropped 0 bases and J dropped 5 bases, with 11 bases sitting between them. Germline V gene lookup returns CDR1 SGDLS and CDR2 YYNGEE.

This clonotype was found many times. The chain couples TRBV12-3 or TRBV12-4 to TRBJ2-6; 11 bases are a match to TRBD1. Germline trimming cut 3 bases from V and 1 base from J; bases unmatched to any gene: 2. There are 17 residues in the CDR3. CDR3 amino acids: CASSFRDRGSGANVLTF. Here the CDR3 DNA reads TGTGCCAGCAGTTTCCGGGACAGGGGGTCTGGGGCCAACGTCCTGACTTTC.

This clonotype was counted ten times or more. This chain links TRBV20-1 with TRBJ2-1; 8 bases fit TRBD2. Germline V gene sequence: CDR1 DFQATT, CDR2 SNEGSKA (reference sequence). The CDR3 spans 16 residues. Trimming removed 4 bases from V and 3 bases from J; junction bases left unmatched: 11. The chain's CDR3 is CSANGGTSSVYNEQFF. The CDR3 region has the DNA TGCAGTGCTAACGGGGGGACTAGTTCCGTCTACAATGAGCAGTTCTTC.

This clonotype was recorded at least ten times. In DNA form, the CDR3 reads TGTGCCAGTAGTAGAGGGGGGGGCAATGAGCAGTTCTTC. Translated: CASSRGGGNEQFF. The chain recombines TRBV19 with TRBJ2-1; D possibly corresponds to TRBD2 (7 bases). The CDR3 covers 13 residues. V lost 4 bases and J 6 bases, leaving 10 bases between the germline ends. Germline V gene sequence: CDR1 LNHDA, CDR2 SQIVND (reference sequence).

This clonotype has at least ten counts. The rearrangement links TRBV5-1 to TRBJ2-3; 8 nucleotides agree with TRBD2. The length of the CDR3 is 16 residues. V shed 2 bases, J shed 0 bases, and the junction held 5 bases outside the gene matches. Germline CDR1 SGHRS, CDR2 YFSETQ. CDR3 loop: CASSFQAGASTDTQYF. The CDR3 nucleotides read TGCGCCAGCAGCTTCCAAGCGGGAGCTAGCACAGATACGCAGTATTTT.

Turning to this clonotype: A much more abundant neighbour one base away suggests this may be a read error. The chain joins TRBV5-4 to TRBJ2-4, with D possibly TRBD1 on 5 matching bases. Trimming took off 1 base at V and 11 bases at J, with 10 bases between the two ends. CDR1 and CDR2 (germline): SGHNT, YYREEE (reference sequence). CDR3 size: 12 residues. CDR3 amino acids: CASSLQGYFQYF. The CDR3 DNA is TGTGCCAGCAGCTTGCAGGGTTACTTTCAGTACTTC.

In its sample, this clonotype was seen many times. J is TRBJ2-7 and V is TRBV5-4, with TRBD1 as a possible D gene (6 bases). The CDR3 consists of 14 residues. CDR1 is SGHNT, CDR2 YYREEE, per germline (reference sequence). Trimming removed 0 bases at V and 2 bases at J, with 9 bases between. This chain's CDR3 is CASSLAPGAYEQYF. The CDR3 DNA reads TGTGCCAGCAGCTTGGCCCCAGGGGCCTACGAGCAGTACTTC. The variable domain in full, with the rest retrieved from reference TRBV5-4 and TRBJ2-7, is ETGVTQSPTHLIKTRGQQVTLRCSSQSGHNTVSWYQQALGQGPQFIFQYYREEENGRGNFPPRFSGLQFPNYSSELNVNALELDDSALYLCASSLAPGAYEQYFGPGTRLTVT.

In this sample, this clonotype turned up many times. The chain couples TRBV7-9 to TRBJ2-1; the D call may be TRBD1 or TRBD2 (6 bases each). V dropped 2 bases and J dropped 8 bases, with 19 bases sitting between them. Germline-derived CDR1 and CDR2 are SEHNR and FQNEAQ (reference sequence). The CDR3 totals 16 residues. The CDR3: CASSLKGGLADDEQFF. CDR3 DNA sequence: TGTGCCAGCAGCTTAAAAGGGGGGCTAGCTGATGATGAGCAGTTCTTC.

This clonotype was seen a few times. The chain joins TRBV11-2 to TRBJ1-1; no clear D. The germline V gene has CDR1 SGHAT and CDR2 FQNNGV. The CDR3 covers 14 residues. Trimming took off 3 bases at V and 5 bases at J, with 13 bases between the two ends. This CDR3 is CASSFALSRTEAFF. For the CDR3, the DNA is TGTGCCAGCAGCTTTGCGTTATCACGAACTGAAGCTTTCTTT.

This clonotype was observed at least ten times. The chain carries TRBV6-5 and TRBJ2-3; D is possibly TRBD2 (5 bases). Germline V gene data show CDR1 as MNHEY and CDR2 as SVGAGI. The CDR3 is 14 residues long. V shed 2 bases and J shed 4 bases, with 10 bases lying between them. In DNA form, the CDR3 reads TGTGCCAGCAGTTACAACCCGGACTCAGATACGCAGTATTTT. This sequence encodes CASSYNPDSDTQYF.

By share, this clonotype ranks as medium-sized. The chain uses TRBV7-8 and TRBJ2-1; possibly TRBD2 for D (6 bases). Germline-derived CDR1 and CDR2 are SGHVS and FQNEAQ. Trimming took off 8 bases at V and 9 bases at J, with 20 bases between the two ends. This CDR3 is 14 amino acids long. CDR3 in amino acids: CASGLTPDWSEQFF. CDR3 DNA sequence: TGTGCCAGCGGACTAACCCCTGATTGGAGTGAGCAGTTCTTC.

This clonotype has a count of ten or more. The chain uses TRBV7-8 and TRBJ2-7, with D perhaps TRBD1 (7 bases). Between the trimmed V and J ends, which lost 5 bases and 6 bases, there was a span of 20 bases. Looked up from germline, CDR1 is SGHVS and CDR2 is FQNEAQ. The length of the CDR3 is 15 residues. CDR3 DNA sequence: TGTGCCAGCAGCCCCCTTCGCCAGGGGGGACCCGAGCAGTACGTC. Amino acid sequence: CASSPLRQGGPEQYV.

In its sample, this clonotype ranks as medium-sized. V usage is TRBV6-6 and J usage is TRBJ1-1; a possible D gene is TRBD1 (5 bases). Per germline, CDR1 MNHNY and CDR2 SVGAGI (reference sequence). Trimming took off 10 bases at V and 4 bases at J, with 7 bases between the two ends. CDR3 size: 10 residues. CDR3 sequence (DNA): TGTGCCACCGGGGGCACTGAAGCTTTCTTT. Protein product: CATGGTEAFF.

The sample holds many counts of this clonotype. This sequence joins TRBV29-1 and TRBJ1-2; 8 positions match TRBD1. Germline V gene sequence: CDR1 SQVTM, CDR2 ANQGSEA. The ends lost 6 bases at V and 4 bases at J; junction bases unmatched: 7. The CDR3 has 13 residues. As DNA, the CDR3 is TGCAGCGTCTCGACAGGGGACCCCTATGGCTACACCTTC. Protein: CSVSTGDPYGYTF.

The V call is TRBV4-1, the J call TRBJ2-1, with 8 bases lining up with TRBD2. V was pared by 1 base and J by 3 bases, with 8 bases of the junction left unmatched. CDR1 is MGHRA, CDR2 YSYEKL, per germline. There are 17 residues in the CDR3. CDR3 DNA: TGCGCCAGCAGCCAAGCGCGCCTAGCGGGCCGCTACAATGAGCAGTTCTTC. Amino acid sequence: CASSQARLAGRYNEQFF.

This clonotype was detected ten times or more. V and J are TRBV29-1 and TRBJ1-1; 10 nucleotides align to TRBD1. CDR3 length: 14 residues. Germline V gives CDR1 SQVTM, CDR2 ANQGSEA. V lost 4 bases, J lost 4 bases, and 6 bases stayed unmatched. CDR3 sequence (DNA): TGCAGCGTTGTGACAGGGGGCACGGGCACTGAAGCTTTCTTT. Amino acids: CSVVTGGTGTEAFF. The full variable domain, its missing parts supplied by reference TRBV29-1 and TRBJ1-1, is SAVISQKPSRDICQRGTSLTIQCQVDSQVTMMFWYRQQPGQSLTLIATANQGSEATYESGFVIDKFPISRPNLTFSTLTVSNMSPEDSSIYLCSVVTGGTGTEAFFGQGTRLTVV.

This clonotype was counted ten times or more. The genes are TRBV3-2 and TRBJ1-5. TRBV3-2 is labeled a pseudogene. The CDR3 is 16 amino acids. The CDR3 DNA sequence: TGTGCCAGCAGCCAGGGTAGGGATGCGAGCAATCAGCCCCAGCATTTT. It translates to CASSQGRDASNQPQHF.

Many counts were recorded for this clonotype. The germline gene is not matched at one end of the junction; a read error may be the cause. V is TRBV7-7 and J is TRBJ2-1; 9 bases agree with TRBD1. Germline lookup yields CDR1 SSHAT and CDR2 FNYEAQ (reference sequence). This CDR3 has 17 residues. Written as DNA, the CDR3 is TGTGCTAGCAGCTTAGGAGTAGGGACAGGGAATGCGAATGAGCAGTTCTTC. It specifies CASSLGVGTGNANEQFF.

This clonotype has just a few counts. The J gene is TRBJ2-5, the V gene TRBV20-1; D not resolved. Trimming shortened V by 0 bases and J by 5 bases, and 10 bases separated the two germline ends. The germline gives CDR1 DFQATT, CDR2 SNEGSKA (reference sequence). The CDR3 consists of 13 residues. DNA for the CDR3: TGCAGTGCTAGAGATCCCGAAAGGGAGACCCAGTACTTC. It translates to CSARDPERETQYF.

This clonotype was counted at least ten times. The genes are TRBV20-1 and TRBJ2-1, with 12 bases matching TRBD2. Trimming took 2 bases from V and 5 from J; bases not matched to a gene: 4. Looked up from germline, CDR1 is DFQATT and CDR2 is SNEGSKA (reference sequence). The length of the CDR3 is 15 residues. The CDR3 protein is CSARLAGGPHNEQFF. In DNA, the CDR3 is TGCAGTGCTAGACTAGCGGGAGGGCCGCACAATGAGCAGTTCTTC.

The chain couples TRBV7-6 to TRBJ2-3; the match to TRBD2 covers 11 bases. Per the germline V gene, CDR1 is SGHVS and CDR2 is FNYEAQ. The CDR3 runs 17 residues. J was trimmed by 1 base and V by 1 base; bases with no gene match: 4. The chain's CDR3 is CASSLGSLAGGTDTQYF. The CDR3 nucleotides read TGTGCCAGCAGCTTAGGGTCACTAGCGGGAGGCACAGATACGCAGTATTTT.

The chain recombines TRBV5-6 with TRBJ2-5; TRBD1 or TRBD2 may be the D gene (5 bases each). The CDR3 runs 14 residues. Germline CDR1 and CDR2: SGHDT and YYEEEE. The V end was cut by 4 bases, the J end by 1 base, with 11 bases between. The CDR3 loop reads CASSLGRLQETQYF. The DNA for the CDR3 is TGTGCCAGCAGCCTGGGACGGCTCCAAGAGACCCAGTACTTC.